Listed below are T cell receptor beta chains from one sample, sequenced in a study of control samples from healthy donors and cancer patients. TCRdb's table, derived via immunoSEQ multiplex PCR, lists solely in-frame clones and lacks some. The sample has about 150,000 clones; over 90% are singletons. Sample: blood. The receptors stem from a man in his forties or fifties in good health. Both conserved end residues are part of each CDR3. The D gene is left open where the match is weak. The size entry is marked missing in some rows and otherwise reads once, few, many or a size class.

v_gene	abundance	d_gene	j_gene	CDR3aa	CDR3nt
TRBV4-2	once	TRBD2	TRBJ2-1	CASSQISGTTYNEQFF	TGTGCCAGCAGCCAGATTAGCGGGACCACTTACAATGAGCAGTTCTTC
TRBV7-8	-	TRBD2	TRBJ2-1	CASSLAGRNNEQFF	TGTGCCAGCAGCCTAGCGGGAAGGAACAATGAGCAGTTCTTC
TRBV3-1/TRBV3-2	-	TRBD1	TRBJ2-4	CASSRGDRVAKNIQYF	TGTGCCAGCAGCCGGGGAGACAGGGTCGCCAAAAACATTCAGTACTTC
TRBV19	-	-	TRBJ1-5	CASSKTDGFNQPQHF	TGTGCCAGTAGCAAGACGGACGGATTCAATCAGCCCCAGCATTTT
TRBV7-2	-	TRBD2	TRBJ2-3	CASSFFGRTDTQYF	TGTGCCAGCAGCTTTTTCGGGAGGACAGATACGCAGTATTTT
TRBV27	-	TRBD1	TRBJ2-5	CASSVTWDSQGETQYF	TGTGCCAGCAGTGTTACCTGGGACAGCCAAGGAGAGACCCAGTACTTC
TRBV9	-	-	TRBJ2-3	CASSPHGGTDTQYF	TGTGCCAGCAGCCCCCATGGCGGCACAGATACGCAGTATTTT
TRBV15	-	TRBD2	TRBJ2-2	CATSRETSGGGELFF	TGTGCCACCAGCAGGGAGACTAGCGGGGGCGGGGAGCTGTTTTTT
TRBV10-1	once	-	TRBJ2-3	CASSESSPSGTDTQYF	TGCGCCAGCAGTGAGTCGTCACCTAGCGGCACAGATACGCAGTATTTT
TRBV19	once	-	TRBJ2-1	CASSRGDNRNEQFF	TGTGCCAGTAGTAGGGGCGATAATAGAAATGAGCAGTTCTTC